The T cell receptor (beta chain) described here comes from a study of T cell responses to AZD1222 COVID-19 vaccine. Study results and caveats: White British people made up most donors, females outnumbered males, and clonal diversity was possibly underestimated.

For this clone: Its antigen is unidentified.

With V trimmed by 2 bases and J by 4 bases, 3 bases remained unmatched. This CDR3 has 15 amino acids. CDR1 and CDR2 (germline): SGHTA, FQGNSA. The protocol was immunoSEQ multiplex PCR, while the TCRdb copy is restricted to in-frame clones and leaves out a portion. The sample consists of about 190,000 clones, approximately 87% of them appearing once. This TCR came from an adult in good health. The chain is built from TRBV7-2 and TRBJ2-3, with 10 bases that match TRBD1. The sample here was peripheral blood, taken on day 0 of MenACWY control vaccination. CDR3 nucleotides: TGTGCCAGCAGCTTAAACGGACAGGGGGCAGATACGCAGTATTTT. Residues: CASSLNGQGADTQYF. The complete variable domain, with remaining parts taken from reference TRBV7-2 and TRBJ2-3, reads GAGVSQSPSNKVTEKGKDVELRCDPISGHTALYWYRQSLGQGLEFLIYFQGNSAPDKSGLPSDRFSAERTGGSVSTLTIQRTQQEDSAVYLCASSLNGQGADTQYFGPGTRLTVL.